This T cell receptor (beta chain) was sequenced for a study of cytomegalovirus exposure and HLA in healthy donors. Across the study: The roughly 670 first-cohort repertoires shared a platform with the 110 or so validation repertoires, as reported in a later analysis. Whole-study findings and limits: A few chains linked to CMV were shown in vitro to be specific for CMV antigens. Researchers catalogued approximately 160 TCR beta chains as cytomegalovirus-associated. Most TCR sequences were seen very rarely across donors, but some public TCRs occurred in many.

With 3 bases removed from V and 3 bases from J, the gap between germline ends came to 8 bases. Germline V gene data show CDR1 as KGHSH and CDR2 as LQKENI. This CDR3 has 13 amino acids. As for this clone: Antigen unknown.

Here immunoSEQ multiplex PCR was the method, and the copy in TCRdb shows in-frame clones only, minus some. The sample yields roughly 120,000 clones, 70% to 90% seen once. This chain joins TRBV18 and TRBJ1-1; D is possibly TRBD1 (5 bases). Sequenced material: PBMCs. The sequence was collected from a man aged 18 to 30 in good health and CMV-seronegative. The CDR3 DNA reads as TGTGCCAGCTCACCTGACAGTTACACTGAAGCTTTCTTT. It is translated as CASSPDSYTEAFF. Filled out from reference TRBV18 and TRBJ1-1, the complete variable domain reads NAGVMQNPRHLVRRRGQEARLRCSPMKGHSHVYWYRQLPEEGLKFMVYLQKENIIDESGMPKERFSAEFPKEGPSILRIQQVVRGDSAAYFCASSPDSYTEAFFGQGTRLTVV.